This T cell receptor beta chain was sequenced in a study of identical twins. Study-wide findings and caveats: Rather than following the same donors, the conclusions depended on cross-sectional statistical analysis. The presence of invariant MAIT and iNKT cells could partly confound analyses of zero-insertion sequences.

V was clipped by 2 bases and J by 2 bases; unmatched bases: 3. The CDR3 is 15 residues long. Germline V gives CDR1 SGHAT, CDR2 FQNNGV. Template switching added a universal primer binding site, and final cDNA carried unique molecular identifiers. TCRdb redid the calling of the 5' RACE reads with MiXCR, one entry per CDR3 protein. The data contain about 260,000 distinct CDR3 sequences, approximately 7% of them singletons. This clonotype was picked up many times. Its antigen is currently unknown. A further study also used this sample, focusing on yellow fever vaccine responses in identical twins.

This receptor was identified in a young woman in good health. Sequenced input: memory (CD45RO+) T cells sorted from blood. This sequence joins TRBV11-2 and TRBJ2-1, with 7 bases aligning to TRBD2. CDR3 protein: CASSLSGTAYNEQFF. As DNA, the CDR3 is TGTGCCAGCAGCTTAAGCGGGACTGCCTACAATGAGCAGTTCTTC.